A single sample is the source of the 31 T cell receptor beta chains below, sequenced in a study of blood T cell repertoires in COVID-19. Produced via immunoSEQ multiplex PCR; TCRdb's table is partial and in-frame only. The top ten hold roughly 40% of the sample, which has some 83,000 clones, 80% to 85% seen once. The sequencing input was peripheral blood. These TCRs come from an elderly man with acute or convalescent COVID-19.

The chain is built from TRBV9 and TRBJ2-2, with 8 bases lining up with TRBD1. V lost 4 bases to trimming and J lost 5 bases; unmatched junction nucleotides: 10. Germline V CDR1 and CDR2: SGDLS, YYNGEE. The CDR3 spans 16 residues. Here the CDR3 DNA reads TGTGCCAGCAGCCCCAAGAGACAGGGGAGGACCGGGGAGCTGTTTTTT. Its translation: CASSPKRQGRTGELFF.

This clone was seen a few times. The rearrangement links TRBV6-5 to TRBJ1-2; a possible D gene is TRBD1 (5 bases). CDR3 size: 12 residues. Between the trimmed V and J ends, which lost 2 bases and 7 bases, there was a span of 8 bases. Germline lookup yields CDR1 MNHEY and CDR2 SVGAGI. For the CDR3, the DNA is TGTGCCAGCAGTTACGCGGGACTTGGCTACACCTTC. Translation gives CASSYAGLGYTF.

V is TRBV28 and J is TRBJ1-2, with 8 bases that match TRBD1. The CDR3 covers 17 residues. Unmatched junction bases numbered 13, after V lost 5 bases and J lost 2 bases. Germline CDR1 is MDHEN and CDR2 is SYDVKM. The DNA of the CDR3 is TGTGCCAGCAGTCCCCCAGGGGGCTTCGGCTTAAACTATGGCTACACCTTC. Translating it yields CASSPPGGFGLNYGYTF.

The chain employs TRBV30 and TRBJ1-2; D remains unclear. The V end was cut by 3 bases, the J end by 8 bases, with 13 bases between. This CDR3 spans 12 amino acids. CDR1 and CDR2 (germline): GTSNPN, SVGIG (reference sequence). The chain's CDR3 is CAWRDPGGGYTF. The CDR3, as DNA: TGTGCCTGGAGAGACCCCGGAGGGGGCTACACCTTC.

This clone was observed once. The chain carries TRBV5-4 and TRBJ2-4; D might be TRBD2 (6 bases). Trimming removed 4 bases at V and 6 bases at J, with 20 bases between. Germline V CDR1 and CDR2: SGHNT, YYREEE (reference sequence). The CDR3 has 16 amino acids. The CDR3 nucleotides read TGTGCCAGCAGCCCGGAGGGTGTGGGCGTTCGAAACATTCAGTACTTC. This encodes CASSPEGVGVRNIQYF.

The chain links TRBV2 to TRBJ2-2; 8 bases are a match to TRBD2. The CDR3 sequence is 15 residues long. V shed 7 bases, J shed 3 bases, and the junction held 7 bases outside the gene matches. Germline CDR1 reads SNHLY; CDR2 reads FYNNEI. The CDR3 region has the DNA TGTGCCAGCACTGGAGCGGGAGCGCACACCGGGGAGCTGTTTTTT. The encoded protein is CASTGAGAHTGELFF. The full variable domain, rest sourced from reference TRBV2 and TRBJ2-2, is EPEVTQTPSHQVTQMGQEVILRCVPISNHLYFYWYRQILGQKVEFLVSFYNNEISEKSEIFDDQFSVERPDGSNFTLKIRSTKLEDSAMYFCASTGAGAHTGELFFGEGSRLTVL.

CDR3 nucleotide sequence: TGTGCCAGCAGCTGGGGCAGGTCCGGGCCTGAAGCTTTCTTT. Amino acids: CASSWGRSGPEAFF. V gene TRBV11-2 combines with J gene TRBJ1-1, with D perhaps TRBD1 (5 bases). The germline gives CDR1 SGHAT, CDR2 FQNNGV. Deletions cut 4 bases from V and 6 bases from J, with 15 bases between. The CDR3 extends over 14 amino acids. Looking up the rest from reference TRBV11-2 and TRBJ1-1 gives the full variable domain: EAGVAQSPRYKIIEKRQSVAFWCNPISGHATLYWYQQILGQGPKLLIQFQNNGVVDDSQLPKDRFSAERLKGVDSTLKIQPAKLEDSAVYLCASSWGRSGPEAFFGQGTRLTVV.

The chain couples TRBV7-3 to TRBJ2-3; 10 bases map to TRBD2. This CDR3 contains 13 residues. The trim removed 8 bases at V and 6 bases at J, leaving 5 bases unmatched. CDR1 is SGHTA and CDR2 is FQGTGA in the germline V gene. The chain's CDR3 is CASSLAGADTQYF. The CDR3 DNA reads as TGTGCCAGCTCCCTAGCGGGAGCGGATACGCAGTATTTT.

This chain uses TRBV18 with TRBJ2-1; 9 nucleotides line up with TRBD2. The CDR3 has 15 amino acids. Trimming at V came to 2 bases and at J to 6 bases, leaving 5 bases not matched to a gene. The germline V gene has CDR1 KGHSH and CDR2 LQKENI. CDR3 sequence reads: CASSPAGGPSNEQFF. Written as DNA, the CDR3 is TGTGCCAGCTCACCAGCGGGAGGGCCGAGCAATGAGCAGTTCTTC.

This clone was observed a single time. CDR3 DNA sequence: TGTGCCAGCAGTGTATCGACAGGGACGTACCAAGAGACCCAGTACTTC. It specifies CASSVSTGTYQETQYF. The rearrangement links TRBV2 to TRBJ2-5; 7 positions agree with TRBD1. CDR3 length: 16 amino acids. The J segment lost 0 bases and the V segment lost 4 bases, leaving 8 bases of the junction unmatched. The V gene's germline CDR1 is SNHLY and CDR2 FYNNEI. The entire variable domain, with the rest obtained from reference TRBV2 and TRBJ2-5, is as follows: EPEVTQTPSHQVTQMGQEVILRCVPISNHLYFYWYRQILGQKVEFLVSFYNNEISEKSEIFDDQFSVERPDGSNFTLKIRSTKLEDSAMYFCASSVSTGTYQETQYFGPGTRLLVL.

CDR3 loop: CASSLTSGEQFF. In DNA form, the CDR3 reads TGTGCCAGCAGCTTGACTAGCGGAGAGCAGTTCTTC. V and J are TRBV12-3 or TRBV12-4 and TRBJ2-1; TRBD2 matches at 9 bases. J gave up 10 bases and V 6 bases, and 4 bases lay outside the gene matches. There are 12 residues in the CDR3.

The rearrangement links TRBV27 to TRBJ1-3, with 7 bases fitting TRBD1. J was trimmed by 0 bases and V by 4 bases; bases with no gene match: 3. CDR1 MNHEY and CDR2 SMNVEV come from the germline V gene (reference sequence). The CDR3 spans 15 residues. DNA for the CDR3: TGTGCCAGCAGTTGGACAGGCGCCTCTGGAAACACCATATATTTT. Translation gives CASSWTGASGNTIYF.

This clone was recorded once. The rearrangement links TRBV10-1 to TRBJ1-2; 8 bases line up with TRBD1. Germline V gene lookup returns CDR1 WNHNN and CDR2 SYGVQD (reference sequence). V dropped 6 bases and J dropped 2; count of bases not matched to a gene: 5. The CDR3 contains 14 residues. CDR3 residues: CASSPGGANYGYTF. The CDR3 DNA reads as TGCGCCAGCAGCCCAGGGGGCGCGAACTATGGCTACACCTTC.

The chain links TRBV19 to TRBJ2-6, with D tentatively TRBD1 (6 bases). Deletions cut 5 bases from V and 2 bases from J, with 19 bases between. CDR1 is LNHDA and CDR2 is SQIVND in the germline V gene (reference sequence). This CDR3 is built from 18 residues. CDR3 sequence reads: CASSAQQGTKAGANVLTF. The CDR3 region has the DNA TGTGCCAGTAGTGCCCAACAGGGTACTAAGGCTGGGGCCAACGTCCTGACTTTC.

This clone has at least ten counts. The CDR3 region is CASSFRAGPLHF. In DNA, the CDR3 is TGTGCCAGCAGCTTCAGGGCCGGACCCCTCCACTTT. The chain has TRBV7-2 and TRBJ1-6; TRBD1 might be the D (5 bases). Per germline, CDR1 SGHTA and CDR2 FQGNSA. The length of the CDR3 is 12 residues. The germline V and J ends were trimmed by 3 bases and 12 bases, with 9 bases remaining between them.

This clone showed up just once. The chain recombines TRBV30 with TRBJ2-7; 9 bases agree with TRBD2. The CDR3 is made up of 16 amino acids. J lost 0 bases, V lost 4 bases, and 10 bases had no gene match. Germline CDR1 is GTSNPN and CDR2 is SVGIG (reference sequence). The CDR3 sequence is CAWTAGGAGASYEQYF. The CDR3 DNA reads TGTGCCTGGACAGCGGGAGGAGCGGGAGCCTCCTACGAGCAGTACTTC. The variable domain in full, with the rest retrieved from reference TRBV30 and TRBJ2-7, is SQTIHQWPATLVQPVGSPLSLECTVEGTSNPNLYWYRQAAGRGLQLLFYSVGIGQISSEVPQNLSASRPQDRQFILSSKKLLLSDSGFYLCAWTAGGAGASYEQYFGPGTRLTVT.

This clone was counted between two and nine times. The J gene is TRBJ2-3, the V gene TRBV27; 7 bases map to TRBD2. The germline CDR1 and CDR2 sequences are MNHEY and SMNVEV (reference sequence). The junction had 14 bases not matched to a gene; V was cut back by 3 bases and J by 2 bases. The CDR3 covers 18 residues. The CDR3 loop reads CASSFRSTSRAHTDTQYF. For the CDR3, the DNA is TGTGCCAGCAGTTTTAGGTCGACTAGCCGGGCACACACAGATACGCAGTATTTT.

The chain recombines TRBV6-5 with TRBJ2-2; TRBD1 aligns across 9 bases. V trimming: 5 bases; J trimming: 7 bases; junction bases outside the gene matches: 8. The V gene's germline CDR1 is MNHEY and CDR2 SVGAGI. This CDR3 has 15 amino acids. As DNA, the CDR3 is TGTGCCAGCAGTACCCCCGGGACAGGGCACGGGGAGCTGTTTTTT. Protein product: CASSTPGTGHGELFF.

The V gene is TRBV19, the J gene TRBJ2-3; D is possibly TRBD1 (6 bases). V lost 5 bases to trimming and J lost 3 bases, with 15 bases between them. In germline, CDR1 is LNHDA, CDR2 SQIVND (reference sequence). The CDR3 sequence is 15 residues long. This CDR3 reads CASSPQTGSTDTQYF. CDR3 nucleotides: TGTGCCAGTAGTCCCCAGACAGGAAGTACAGATACGCAGTATTTT.

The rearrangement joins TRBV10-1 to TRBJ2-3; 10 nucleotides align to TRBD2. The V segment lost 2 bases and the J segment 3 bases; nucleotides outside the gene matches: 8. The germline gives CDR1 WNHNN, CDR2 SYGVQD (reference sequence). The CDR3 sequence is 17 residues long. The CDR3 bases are TGCGCCAGCAGTGAGGACTTGACTAGCGGGTCGACAGATACGCAGTATTTT. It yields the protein CASSEDLTSGSTDTQYF.

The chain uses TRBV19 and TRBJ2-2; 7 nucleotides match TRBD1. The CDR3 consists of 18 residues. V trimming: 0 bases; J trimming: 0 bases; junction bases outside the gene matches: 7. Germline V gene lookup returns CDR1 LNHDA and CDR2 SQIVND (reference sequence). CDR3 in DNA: TGTGCCAGTAGTATAGATAACTCTGGGACAGCGAACACCGGGGAGCTGTTTTTT. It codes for CASSIDNSGTANTGELFF.

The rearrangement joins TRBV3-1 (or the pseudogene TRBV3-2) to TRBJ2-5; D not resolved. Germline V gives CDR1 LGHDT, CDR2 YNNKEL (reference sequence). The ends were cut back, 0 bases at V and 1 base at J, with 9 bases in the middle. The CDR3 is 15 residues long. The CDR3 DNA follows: TGTGCCAGCAGCCAAGATCTTTCACTCCAAGAGACCCAGTACTTC. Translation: CASSQDLSLQETQYF.

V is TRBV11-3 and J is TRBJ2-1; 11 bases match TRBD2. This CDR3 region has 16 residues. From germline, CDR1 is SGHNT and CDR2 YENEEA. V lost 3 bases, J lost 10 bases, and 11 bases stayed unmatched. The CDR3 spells CASSFKGTSGREEQFF. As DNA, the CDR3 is TGTGCCAGCAGCTTCAAGGGCACTAGCGGGAGAGAGGAGCAGTTCTTC.

The CDR3 DNA follows: TGTGCCACCAGCACCGGACTTTATGGCTACACCTTC. This sequence encodes CATSTGLYGYTF. V usage is TRBV15 and J usage is TRBJ1-2; D call uncertain. The CDR3 is made up of 12 amino acids. Deletions cut 4 bases from V and 5 bases from J, with 8 bases between. Germline V CDR1 and CDR2: LNHNV, YYDKDF (reference sequence).

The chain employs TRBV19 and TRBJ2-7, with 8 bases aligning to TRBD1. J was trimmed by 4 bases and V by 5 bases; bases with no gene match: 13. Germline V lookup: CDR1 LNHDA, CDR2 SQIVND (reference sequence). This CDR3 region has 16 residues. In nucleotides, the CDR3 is TGTGCCAGTAGTTATGGACAGGGCGTTAGGAGGTACGAGCAGTACTTC. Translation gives CASSYGQGVRRYEQYF.

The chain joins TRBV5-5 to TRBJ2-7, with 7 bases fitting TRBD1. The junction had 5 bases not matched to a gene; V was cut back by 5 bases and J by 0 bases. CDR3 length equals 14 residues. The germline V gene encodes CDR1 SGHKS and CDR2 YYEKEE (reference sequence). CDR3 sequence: CASRTGPSSYEQYF. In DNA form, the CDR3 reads TGTGCCAGCAGGACAGGGCCTTCCTCCTACGAGCAGTACTTC.

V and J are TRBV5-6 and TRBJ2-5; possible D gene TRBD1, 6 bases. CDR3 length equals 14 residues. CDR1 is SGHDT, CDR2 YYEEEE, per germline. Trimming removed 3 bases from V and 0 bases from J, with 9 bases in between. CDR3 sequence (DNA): TGTGCCAGCAGCTCGTGGGGGCACCAAGAGACCCAGTACTTC. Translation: CASSSWGHQETQYF. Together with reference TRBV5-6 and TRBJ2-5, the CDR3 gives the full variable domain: DAGVTQSPTHLIKTRGQQVTLRCSPKSGHDTVSWYQQALGQGPQFIFQYYEEEERQRGNFPDRFSGHQFPNYSSELNVNALLLGDSALYLCASSSWGHQETQYFGPGTRLLVL.

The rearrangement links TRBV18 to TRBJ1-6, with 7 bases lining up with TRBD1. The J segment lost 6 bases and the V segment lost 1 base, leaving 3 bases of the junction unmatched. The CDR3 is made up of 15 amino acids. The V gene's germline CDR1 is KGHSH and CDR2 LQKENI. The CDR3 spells CASSPLRDSNSPLHF. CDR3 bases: TGTGCCAGCTCACCACTCCGGGACAGTAATTCACCCCTCCACTTT. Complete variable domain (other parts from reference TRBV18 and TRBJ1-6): NAGVMQNPRHLVRRRGQEARLRCSPMKGHSHVYWYRQLPEEGLKFMVYLQKENIIDESGMPKERFSAEFPKEGPSILRIQQVVRGDSAAYFCASSPLRDSNSPLHFGNGTRLTVT.

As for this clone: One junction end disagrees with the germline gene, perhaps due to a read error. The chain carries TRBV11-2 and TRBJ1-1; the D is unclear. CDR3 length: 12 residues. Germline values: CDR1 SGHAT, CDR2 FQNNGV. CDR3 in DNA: TGTGCCAGCAACTTAGGAGGGCCTAAAGCTTTCTTT. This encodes CASNLGGPKAFF.

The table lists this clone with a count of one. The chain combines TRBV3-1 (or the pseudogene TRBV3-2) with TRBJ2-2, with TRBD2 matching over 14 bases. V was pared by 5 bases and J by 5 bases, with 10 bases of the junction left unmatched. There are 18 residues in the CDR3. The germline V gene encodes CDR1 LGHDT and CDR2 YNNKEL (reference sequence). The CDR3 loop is CASSYGLAGGMMTGELFF. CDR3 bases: TGTGCCAGCAGCTACGGACTAGCGGGAGGTATGATGACCGGGGAGCTGTTTTTT.

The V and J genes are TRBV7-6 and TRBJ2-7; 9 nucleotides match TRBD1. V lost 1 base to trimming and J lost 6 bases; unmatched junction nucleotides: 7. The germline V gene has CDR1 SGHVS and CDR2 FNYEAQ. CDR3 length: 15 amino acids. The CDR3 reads CASSLGGTGRREQYF. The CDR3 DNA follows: TGTGCCAGCAGCTTAGGGGGGACAGGGCGTCGCGAGCAGTACTTC.